This T cell receptor (beta chain) was obtained from a study of blood T cell repertoires in COVID-19. Study background: Both acute and convalescent COVID-19 samples were obtained from the United States, Italy and Spain. Sources were T cells, B-cell-depleted T cells, or PBMCs; the material itself was cDNA or gDNA.

Original processing methods: Nucleated cell number was recorded as an estimate derived from reference gene primer amplification. Generated by immunoSEQ multiplex PCR, the TCRdb table keeps only in-frame clones and is missing some. The V and J calls and clone size were taken over from that table, and D and trimming were inferred from the DNA. The sample has about 210,000 clones; about nine tenths are singletons. CDR1 and CDR2 (germline): MNHEY, SVGAGI. V lost 4 bases to trimming and J lost 3 bases; unmatched junction nucleotides: 5. The CDR3 covers 15 residues. Worth noting for this clone: At the DNA level, this CDR3 is encoded by other sequences in the same sample as well.

The chain carries TRBV6-5 and TRBJ2-7; 11 nucleotides line up with TRBD1. Sequencing was performed on peripheral blood. This TCR came from a man aged 35 to 55 with acute or convalescent COVID-19. Written as DNA, the CDR3 is TGTGCCAGCAGTTCCCCCGGGACAGGGGGCTACGAGCAGTACTTC. This encodes CASSSPGTGGYEQYF.